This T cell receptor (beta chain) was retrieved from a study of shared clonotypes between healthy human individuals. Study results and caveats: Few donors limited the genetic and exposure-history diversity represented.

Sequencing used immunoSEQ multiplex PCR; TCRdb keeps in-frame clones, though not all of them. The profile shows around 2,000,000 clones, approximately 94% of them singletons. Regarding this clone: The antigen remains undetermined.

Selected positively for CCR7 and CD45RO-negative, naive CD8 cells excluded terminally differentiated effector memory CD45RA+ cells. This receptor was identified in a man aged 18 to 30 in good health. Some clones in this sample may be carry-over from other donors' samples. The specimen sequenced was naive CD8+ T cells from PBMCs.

CDR3 bases: TGTGCCAGCAGGGGCAGACTCGCAACTAATGAAAAACTGTTTTTT. Encoded protein: CASRGRLATNEKLFF. This chain connects TRBV2 to TRBJ1-4; D gene uncertain. Per germline, CDR1 SNHLY and CDR2 FYNNEI. The CDR3 has 15 amino acids. Trimming took off 6 bases at V and 0 bases at J, with 11 bases between the two ends.